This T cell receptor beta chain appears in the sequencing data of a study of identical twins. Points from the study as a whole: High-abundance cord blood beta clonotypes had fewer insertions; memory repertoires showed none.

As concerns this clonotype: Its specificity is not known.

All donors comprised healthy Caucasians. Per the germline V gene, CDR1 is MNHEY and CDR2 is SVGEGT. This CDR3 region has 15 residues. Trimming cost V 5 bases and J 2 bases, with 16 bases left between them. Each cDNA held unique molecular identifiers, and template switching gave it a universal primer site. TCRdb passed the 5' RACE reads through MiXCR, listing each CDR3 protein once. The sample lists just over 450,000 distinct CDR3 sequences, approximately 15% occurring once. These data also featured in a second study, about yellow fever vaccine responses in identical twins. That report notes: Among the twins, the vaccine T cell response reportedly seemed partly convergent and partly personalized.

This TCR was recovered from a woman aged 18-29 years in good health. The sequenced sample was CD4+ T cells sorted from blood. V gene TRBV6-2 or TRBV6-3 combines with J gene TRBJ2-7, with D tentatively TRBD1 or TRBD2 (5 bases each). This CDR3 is CASSSPRDGAYEQYF. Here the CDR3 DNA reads TGTGCCAGCAGTAGCCCCCGGGACGGAGCCTACGAGCAGTACTTC.